These 14 T cell receptor beta chains share one sample of origin, sequenced in a study of cytomegalovirus exposure and HLA in healthy donors. This PCR relied on a set of 60 Vbeta primers and 13 Jbeta primers. Data came from immunoSEQ multiplex PCR; TCRdb stores just in-frame clones and leaves some out. The sample records approximately 170,000 clones, around four fifths being singletons. Sequencing input: PBMCs. The receptors were sampled from a female donor in good health and CMV-seronegative.

The CDR3 loop reads CASSFGTSGRGNEQFF. In nucleotides, the CDR3 is TGTGCCAGCAGCTTCGGGACTAGCGGGAGGGGGAATGAGCAGTTCTTC. The chain recombines TRBV11-1 with TRBJ2-1; TRBD2 matches at 16 bases. Germline CDR1 SGHAT, CDR2 FQDESV (reference sequence). Trimming at V came to 3 bases and at J to 7 bases, leaving 3 bases not matched to a gene. This CDR3 has 16 amino acids.

A few counts support this clone. The genes are TRBV19 and TRBJ1-6, with 8 bases fitting TRBD1. CDR3 size: 13 residues. CDR1 is LNHDA and CDR2 is SQIVND in the germline V gene (reference sequence). V lost 6 bases to trimming and J lost 9 bases; unmatched junction nucleotides: 4. CDR3 residues: CASRQGAGSPLHF. CDR3 coding DNA: TGTGCCAGTAGGCAGGGGGCTGGTTCACCCCTCCACTTT.

V usage is TRBV5-1 and J usage is TRBJ2-5; 7 nucleotides line up with TRBD1. The better agreement between TRBJ2-7 and the DNA end casts doubt on the J call. The CDR3 runs to 14 residues. From germline, CDR1 is SGHRS and CDR2 YFSETQ. The CDR3 protein is CASSLARDRDEQYF. The CDR3 nucleotides are TGCGCCAGCAGCTTGGCCCGCGACAGGGACGAGCAGTACTTC.

CDR3 nucleotides: TGTGCCAGCAGTATAAATAGCGGGGGGCCCGACAATGAGCAGTTCTTC. This translates into CASSINSGGPDNEQFF. The chain has TRBV6-6 and TRBJ2-1; the match to TRBD2 covers 10 bases. CDR1 MNHNY and CDR2 SVGAGI come from the germline V gene (reference sequence). The CDR3 contains 16 residues. V gave up 5 bases and J gave up 5 bases; unmatched junction bases: 9.

The V and J genes are TRBV6-6 and TRBJ1-5; D perhaps matches TRBD1 (5 bases). This CDR3 contains 13 residues. The germline V and J ends were trimmed by 7 bases and 4 bases, with 11 bases remaining between them. From germline, CDR1 is MNHNY and CDR2 SVGAGI (reference sequence). As DNA, the CDR3 is TGTGCCAGCACTATGGGGGGAAATCAGCCCCAGCATTTT. As protein: CASTMGGNQPQHF.

The CDR3 sequence: CASEAGLAGYNEQFF. As DNA, the CDR3 is TGTGCCAGCGAAGCGGGACTAGCGGGGTACAATGAGCAGTTCTTC. The J gene is TRBJ2-1, the V gene TRBV9; 13 nucleotides line up with TRBD2. J was trimmed by 4 bases and V by 7 bases; bases with no gene match: 5. The germline V gene has CDR1 SGDLS and CDR2 YYNGEE. The CDR3 contains 15 residues.

V gene TRBV5-8 combines with J gene TRBJ2-5; 10 bases map to TRBD1. The CDR3 has 14 residues. Germline V gene sequence: CDR1 SGHTS, CDR2 YDEGEE. The ends lost 4 bases at V and 3 bases at J; junction bases unmatched: 3. CDR3 coding DNA: TGTGCCAGCAGCACCGGGACAGGGGAAGAGACCCAGTACTTC. Translated, it gives CASSTGTGEETQYF.

V gene TRBV7-9 combines with J gene TRBJ1-6; 7 positions match TRBD1. This CDR3 spans 18 amino acids. Trimming cost V 0 bases and J 0 bases; bases outside gene matches: 5. Germline CDR1 is SEHNR and CDR2 is FQNEAQ (reference sequence). Here the CDR3 reads CASSLAKGQSSYNSPLHF. CDR3 nucleotide sequence: TGTGCCAGCAGCTTAGCGAAGGGACAGAGCTCCTATAATTCACCCCTCCACTTT.

The gene calls are TRBV7-3 and TRBJ2-5; weak D call: TRBD2 (6 bases). The CDR3 has 13 amino acids. Germline CDR1 reads SGHTA; CDR2 reads FQGTGA. V lost 5 bases to trimming and J lost 5 bases, with 12 bases between them. As DNA, the CDR3 is TGTGCCAGCAGCCCCCCAGGGAGGGAGACCCAGTACTTC. It encodes CASSPPGRETQYF.

This chain joins TRBV5-1 and TRBJ2-5; 13 nucleotides align to TRBD2. The V gene's germline CDR1 is SGHRS and CDR2 YFSETQ. The J segment lost 5 bases and the V segment lost 1 base, leaving 2 bases of the junction unmatched. This CDR3 spans 15 amino acids. CDR3 coding DNA: TGCGCCAGCAGCTTGATGACTAGCGGGGGGGAGACCCAGTACTTC. It yields the protein CASSLMTSGGETQYF. Together with reference TRBV5-1 and TRBJ2-5, the CDR3 gives the full variable domain: KAGVTQTPRYLIKTRGQQVTLSCSPISGHRSVSWYQQTPGQGLQFLFEYFSETQRNKGNFPGRFSGRQFSNSRSEMNVSTLELGDSALYLCASSLMTSGGETQYFGPGTRLLVL.

This sequence joins TRBV28 and TRBJ2-5; 7 nucleotides agree with TRBD1. Gene TRBJ2-7 matches the end of the DNA better, so the J call may be wrong. CDR3 length: 12 residues. In germline, CDR1 is MDHEN, CDR2 SYDVKM. CDR3 residues: CASSRDSYEQYF. The CDR3 DNA sequence: TGTGCCAGCAGCCGGGACAGCTACGAGCAGTACTTC.

The chain uses TRBV9 and TRBJ2-7; unclear D gene. The CDR3 has 14 residues. Germline V lookup: CDR1 SGDLS, CDR2 YYNGEE. Between the trimmed V and J ends, which lost 3 bases and 1 base, there was a span of 11 bases. CDR3 in DNA: TGTGCCAGCAGCGGGAGACCCAATTCCTACGAGCAGTACTTC. This gives the protein CASSGRPNSYEQYF.

This chain connects TRBV28 to TRBJ2-7; 9 bases match TRBD2. The germline V gene encodes CDR1 MDHEN and CDR2 SYDVKM. CDR3 length: 15 amino acids. V lost 5 bases and J lost 6; bases outside the gene matches: 11. This CDR3 is CASSPTGTSFGEQYF. The CDR3 nucleotides read TGTGCCAGCAGTCCAACCGGGACTAGCTTTGGCGAGCAGTACTTC.

The chain couples TRBV30 to TRBJ1-5, with D possibly TRBD1 on 5 matching bases. This CDR3 is built from 13 residues. Trimming shortened V by 4 bases and J by 1 base, and 8 bases separated the two germline ends. CDR1 is GTSNPN and CDR2 is SVGIG in the germline V gene (reference sequence). The CDR3 region is CAWNSGSNQPQHF. The CDR3 nucleotides read TGTGCCTGGAATTCAGGGAGCAATCAGCCCCAGCATTTT.